The rows below give T cell receptor beta chains drawn from one sample of a study of OX40 agonist ivuxolimab in advanced cancers. TCRdb keeps only in-frame clones here, not all; method: immunoSEQ multiplex PCR. The table includes around 38,000 clones, roughly 80% detected once. The starting material was CD4+ or CD8+ T cells sorted from blood, obtained in a trial of the OX40 agonist ivuxolimab. Receptors originate from an adult with an advanced solid tumor such as melanoma, head and neck, liver or kidney cancer. The CDR3 runs from the conserved cysteine through the conserved F or W. The D gene is left open where the match is weak. Part of the rows lack a size; the others show once, few, many or a class for expanded clones.

>TRBJ2-7|TRBV5-4|-|-
TGTGCCAGCAGCTGGGCCCTGAAATCCTACGAGCAGTACTTC
CASSWALKSYEQYF
>TRBJ1-2|TRBV14|TRBD1|few
TGTGCCAGCAGCCAAGACAGGGGGCCGCTCTATGGCTACACCTTC
CASSQDRGPLYGYTF
>TRBJ1-6|TRBV27|-|-
TGTGCCAGCAGTTTAGCCGGGTATAATTCACCCCTCCACTTT
CASSLAGYNSPLHF
>TRBJ2-7|TRBV5-6|-|-
TGTGCCAGCAGCTTGGGTGGACTGGGACTTGCCTACGAGCAGTACTTC
CASSLGGLGLAYEQYF
>TRBJ2-7|TRBV19|-|-
TGTGCCAGTAGTATTCCCTCCTACGAGCAGTACTTC
CASSIPSYEQYF
>TRBJ2-1|TRBV5-1|-|once
TGCGCCAGCAGCTTGGGTACGGGGGCAAACAATGAGCAGTTCTTC
CASSLGTGANNEQFF
>TRBJ2-1|TRBV30|-|-
TGTGCCTGGAGATCCTACAATGAGCAGTTCTTC
CAWRSYNEQFF
>TRBJ2-2|TRBV30|TRBD2|-
TGTGCCTGGAGTGTTCGAGCGGGAGGGCCTGGAACCGGGGAGCTGTTTTTT
CAWSVRAGGPGTGELFF
>TRBJ2-7|TRBV15|TRBD2|-
TGTGCCACCAGCAGAGAGGGACTAGCGAGTTCCTACGAGCAGTACTTC
CATSREGLASSYEQYF
>TRBJ2-1|TRBV7-7|-|-
TGTGCCAGCAGCGAGGACAGATTTAATGAGCAGTTCTTC
CASSEDRFNEQFF
>TRBJ2-3|TRBV30|TRBD2|-
TGTGCCTGGAGTGTAAATCTAGCGGTAGATACGCAGTATTTT
CAWSVNLAVDTQYF
>TRBJ2-1|TRBV9|TRBD1|-
TGTGCCAGCAGCGCCCGGGACAGGGTCTACAATGAGCAGTTCTTC
CASSARDRVYNEQFF
>TRBJ2-1|TRBV19|-|-
TGTGCCAGTAGTATTACCCTCGAGCGCCCAGAGCAGTTCTTC
CASSITLERPEQFF
>TRBJ2-2|TRBV7-8|-|-
TGTGCCAGCAGCTTATTCTCCGGGACTGGCAACACCGGGGAGCTGTTTTTT
CASSLFSGTGNTGELFF
>TRBJ2-7|TRBV6-4|-|-
TGTGCCAGCAGTGACAAAACGGGCTACCCTGCCTACGAGCAGTACTTC
CASSDKTGYPAYEQYF
>TRBJ2-7|TRBV5-1|TRBD2|-
TGCGCCAGCAGCTTGGTTGCTAGCGGGAGGCCTCCCGCCTACGAGCAGTACTTC
CASSLVASGRPPAYEQYF
>TRBJ1-2|TRBV5-4|TRBD1|-
TGTGCCAGCAGCTTGGGAGGACAGGTTCTCTATGGCTACACCTTC
CASSLGGQVLYGYTF
>TRBJ2-1|TRBV11-2|-|-
TGTGCCAGCAGCAATCAGGGCGGGACAGTCAATGAGCAGTTCTTC
CASSNQGGTVNEQFF
>TRBJ1-1|TRBV7-9|TRBD1|-
TGTGCCAGCAGCCCTTACAGGGGAACGACCACTGAAGCTTTCTTT
CASSPYRGTTTEAFF
>TRBJ1-1|TRBV5-1|-|-
TGCGCCAGCAGTTCCTTGGATTTTGGTACTGAAGCTTTCTTT
CASSSLDFGTEAFF
>TRBJ1-1|TRBV4-2|TRBD1|once
TGTGCCAGCAGCCAAGGATTGGACAGGGAATACGCTTTCTTT
CASSQGLDREYAFF
>TRBJ1-6|TRBV2|-|-
TGTGCCAGCAGAGGGGGAGAGGATTCACCCCTCCACTTT
CASRGGEDSPLHF
>TRBJ1-3|TRBV10-2|-|-
TGCGCCAGCAGTGAAACGGGAATCTCTGGAAACACCATATATTTT
CASSETGISGNTIYF
>TRBJ2-1|TRBV2|TRBD1|-
TGTGCCAGCAGTGGGGACAGATACAATGAGCAGTTCTTC
CASSGDRYNEQFF
>TRBJ2-3|TRBV11-2|TRBD2|-
TGTGCCAGCAGCCTTAGCGGGACGGGCACAGATACGCAGTATTTT
CASSLSGTGTDTQYF
>TRBJ1-1|TRBV20-1|-|-
TGCAGTGCTAGGCCGCAGGCTGAAGCTTTCTTT
CSARPQAEAFF
>TRBJ1-2|TRBV10-3|TRBD1|-
TGTGCCAGCCTAGGACAGGCGAACTATGGCTACACCTTC
CASLGQANYGYTF
>TRBJ1-2|TRBV19|TRBD1|once
TGTGCCAGTAGTGATGACAGGGATGGCTATGGCTACACCTTC
CASSDDRDGYGYTF
>TRBJ2-7|TRBV30|-|few
TGTGCCTGGAGTGTAGGCAGAGCCTACGAGCAGTACTTC
CAWSVGRAYEQYF
>TRBJ2-3|TRBV5-6|-|once
TGTGCCAGCAGCTTGGTCCCAGATACGCAGTATTTT
CASSLVPDTQYF
>TRBJ2-5|TRBV6-5|TRBD2|-
TGTGCCAGCAGTTTGGGACTACTGCAAGAGACCCAGTACTTC
CASSLGLLQETQYF
>TRBJ1-2|TRBV27|TRBD1|-
TGTGCCAGCAGTTTACCGGGACAGGGAAGCCACACCTTC
CASSLPGQGSHTF
>TRBJ2-1|TRBV7-2|-|once
TGTGCCAGCAGCTTAGAACCAGGGCGAAGGAATGAGCAGTTCTTC
CASSLEPGRRNEQFF
>TRBJ2-7|TRBV6-5|-|few
TGTGCCAGCGTGGGGACTGGTTCCTACGAGCAGTACTTC
CASVGTGSYEQYF
>TRBJ2-2|TRBV7-6|-|-
TGTGCCAGCAGCCTAGAGGCGGGGGAGCTGTTTTTT
CASSLEAGELFF
>TRBJ2-3|TRBV27|TRBD2|-
TGTGCCAGCAGGACCCTAGCGGGGAAGGGTCGAGATACGCAGTATTTT
CASRTLAGKGRDTQYF